Detailed here is one TCR beta chain. Its target antigen remains unknown. No base-level quality is on record; no much larger clone is a single base apart. The data derive from a study of blood T cell repertoires in COVID-19 (dated by TCRdb to the early 2020s). About the study as a whole: The collaborator samples originated in the United States, Italy and Spain and spanned the acute and convalescent phases of COVID-19. The material from the prospective study consisted of cDNA or gDNA derived from T cells, B-cell-depleted T cells, or PBMCs. Subjects who had been exposed to COVID-19, were actively infected with it, or had recovered from it provided the deeply sampled blood TCRbeta repertoires that made up the dataset. The repertoires were released in a freely available public database meant as a resource for research on the immune response to SARS-CoV-2. The samples were drawn from the first 160 participants of the ongoing ImmuneRACE study and from more than 1,000 subjects provided by 6 global collaborators. The sample metadata nearly always contained a de-identified subject ID, COVID-19 status, age in years and sex. Where available, HLA class I and class II types were obtained from metadata supplied by the sample provider rather than from assay-based typing.

Including cysteine and phenylalanine, the CDR3 has 13 amino acids. Only the CDR3 part of the read is kept: 39 bases, read in frame from the first base. V drops 3 bases and J drops 7 bases, leaving 11 bases in between. CDR1 SGHTA and CDR2 FQGNSA are derived from the germline V gene. Collaborating institutions collected whole blood in K2EDTA tubes following their own protocols. For TCRbeta analysis, collaborator samples were shipped as frozen whole blood, as isolated PBMCs, or as DNA extracted from either sample type. TCRbeta CDR3 regions were amplified from genomic DNA using the immunoSEQ Assay, a bias-controlled multiplex PCR. The paper's data handling went like this. The number of nucleated cells in each sample was estimated by amplification of reference gene primers within the assay. Sequence reads were collapsed and filtered to measure the absolute abundance of every unique TCRbeta CDR3 rearrangement. For each sample, productive Simpson clonality was calculated as the square root of Simpson's diversity index across productive rearrangements. Sourced from immuneACCESS, this table was stored by TCRdb with only in-frame sequences that have V and J called. A share of the clones is absent; for the studies checked, an unresolved V gene accounts for under half, and the remainder has no known explanation. V, J and clone size derive from that table, while D and trimming were established from the DNA sequence. The sample table holds fewer than 400,000 clones, of which about 87% were seen once. The ten most abundant clones make up about 3% of the sample.

General study outcomes and caveats: The amount of clinical and demographic metadata varied by source and participant and was provided uncurated.

The sequence came from a human donor in a cohort sampled during active COVID-19. This chain is built from TRBV7-2 and TRBJ2-3; a tentative D call is TRBD1 (5 bases match). Sample: peripheral blood. The sequenced DNA: TGTGCCAGCAGCTTTTGGGGCCGAAATACGCAGTATTTT. It specifies CASSFWGRNTQYF.